These 21 T cell receptor beta chains were all obtained from the same sample, sequenced in a study of blood T cells in healthy people across ages. Primed by a sample-barcoded 5' primer and a J-beta primer mix, a second PCR proceeded for about 7 to 12 cycles. TCRdb recomputed calls from the 5' RACE reads with MiXCR, one row per CDR3 protein. The top ten clones hold around 37% of a sample with hundreds of thousands of distinct CDR3 sequences, roughly 53% of them seen once. Sequencing used blood. The receptor source for this set is a man aged 55 to 69 in good health.

This chain links TRBV25-1 with TRBJ2-1; TRBD2 matches at 14 bases. The CDR3 extends over 14 amino acids. Germline CDR1 MGHDK, CDR2 SYGVNS. Trimming cost V 6 bases and J 8 bases; bases outside gene matches: 3. The CDR3 bases are TGTGCCAGCAGAGGACTAGCGGGGGGCTATGAGCAGTTCTTC. This gives the protein CASRGLAGGYEQFF.

There are a few counts of this clonotype. CDR3 sequence: CASSLVSPGGVERSSGNTIYF. The CDR3 coding sequence is TGTGCCAGCAGCTTAGTCTCCCCGGGAGGGGTCGAACGAAGCTCTGGAAACACCATATATTTT. J is TRBJ1-3 and V is TRBV11-2; weak D call: TRBD1 (5 bases). CDR1 and CDR2 from the germline V gene are SGHAT and FQNNGV. This CDR3 comprises 21 residues. The V end was cut by 1 base, the J end by 0 bases, with 25 bases between. Complete variable domain (other parts from reference TRBV11-2 and TRBJ1-3): EAGVAQSPRYKIIEKRQSVAFWCNPISGHATLYWYQQILGQGPKLLIQFQNNGVVDDSQLPKDRFSAERLKGVDSTLKIQPAKLEDSAVYLCASSLVSPGGVERSSGNTIYFGEGSWLTVV.

The chain has TRBV4-2 and TRBJ2-2; 13 bases line up with TRBD2. The CDR3 length is 18 residues. Trimming took 4 bases from V and 2 from J; bases not matched to a gene: 7. CDR1 and CDR2 (germline): LGHNA, YNFKEQ. The CDR3 DNA reads TGTGCCAGCAGCCCAATCGGGACTAGCGGGGACAACACCGGGGAGCTGTTTTTT. This sequence encodes CASSPIGTSGDNTGELFF.

This clonotype has just a few counts. The chain is built from TRBV5-5 and TRBJ2-4; weak D call: TRBD2 (5 bases). The V and J ends lost 2 bases and 5 bases respectively, with 11 bases between them. The germline V gene has CDR1 SGHKS and CDR2 YYEKEE (reference sequence). The CDR3 spans 14 residues. The CDR3 region has the DNA TGTGCCAGCAGCTTTGAGGGTTCCCAAAACATTCAGTACTTC. Amino acid sequence: CASSFEGSQNIQYF.

This chain links TRBV7-2 with TRBJ2-7, with no clear D. The CDR3 is made up of 13 amino acids. The germline gives CDR1 SGHTA, CDR2 FQGNSA. V dropped 5 bases and J dropped 6 bases, with 14 bases sitting between them. The CDR3 loop reads CASSVDRGFEQYF. CDR3 nucleotide sequence: TGTGCCAGCAGCGTAGACCGTGGGTTCGAGCAGTACTTC. Variable domain in full (rest from reference TRBV7-2 and TRBJ2-7): GAGVSQSPSNKVTEKGKDVELRCDPISGHTALYWYRQSLGQGLEFLIYFQGNSAPDKSGLPSDRFSAERTGGSVSTLTIQRTQQEDSAVYLCASSVDRGFEQYFGPGTRLTVT.

Remarks on this clonotype: One end of the junction does not line up with germline, which may come from a read error. This sequence joins TRBV10-3 and TRBJ1-1; D ambiguous. The germline gives CDR1 ENHRY, CDR2 SYGVKD. The CDR3 extends over 15 amino acids. CDR3 loop: CAISESGKARAEAFF. CDR3 nucleotides: TGCGCCATCAGTGAGTCGGGGAAGGCCCGGGCTGAAGCTTTCTTT.

This clonotype was detected only a few times. The CDR3 loop reads CASSSPRRDTYGYTF. The CDR3 DNA sequence: TGTGCCAGCAGTTCGCCGCGCCGGGACACCTATGGCTACACCTTC. This rearrangement joins TRBV6-5 to TRBJ1-2; possible D gene TRBD1, 6 bases. CDR1 MNHEY and CDR2 SVGAGI come from the germline V gene. This CDR3 has 15 amino acids. V lost 4 bases and J lost 4, with 16 bases in between.

This clonotype was observed a handful of times. The V call is TRBV7-9, the J call TRBJ2-7; 8 bases align to TRBD1. The germline V gene has CDR1 SEHNR and CDR2 FQNEAQ (reference sequence). The CDR3 has 14 residues. J gave up 7 bases and V 5 bases, and 10 bases lay outside the gene matches. CDR3 amino acids: CASSRQGKRREQYF. CDR3 bases: TGTGCCAGCAGCCGACAGGGGAAAAGGCGGGAGCAGTACTTC.

V is TRBV3-1 and J is TRBJ1-5; no reliable D call. CDR1 is LGHDT, CDR2 YNNKEL, per germline (reference sequence). CDR3 length equals 13 residues. Trimming left V 6 bases short and J 7 bases short, with 13 bases between. CDR3 sequence reads: CASSDFPGQPQHF. In DNA, the CDR3 is TGTGCCAGCAGTGACTTCCCGGGCCAGCCCCAGCATTTT. Full variable domain (missing parts from reference TRBV3-1 and TRBJ1-5): DTAVSQTPKYLVTQMGNDKSIKCEQNLGHDTMYWYKQDSKKFLKIMFSYNNKELIINETVPNRFSPKSPDKAHLNLHINSLELGDSAVYFCASSDFPGQPQHFGDGTRLSIL.

V is TRBV9 and J is TRBJ2-1, with TRBD2 identical over 10 bases. After removal of 2 bases from V and 6 bases from J, the junction contained 11 bases not matched to a gene. CDR1 and CDR2 (germline): SGDLS, YYNGEE. This CDR3 comprises 17 residues. The CDR3 region is CASSVFPGTSVTNEQFF. The CDR3 DNA reads TGTGCCAGCAGCGTTTTCCCCGGGACTAGCGTTACCAATGAGCAGTTCTTC.

V is TRBV7-8 and J is TRBJ1-1; D is uncertain. Germline V CDR1 and CDR2: SGHVS, FQNEAQ. The CDR3 sequence is 15 residues long. The V end lost 2 bases, the J end lost 1 base, and 11 bases lay between the germline ends. CDR3 amino acids: CASSLRESQNTEAFF. CDR3 nucleotides: TGTGCCAGCAGCTTACGGGAGTCACAGAACACTGAAGCTTTCTTT.

This clonotype was counted a few times. This chain connects TRBV20-1 to TRBJ2-5; TRBD1 matches at 9 bases. Germline values: CDR1 DFQATT, CDR2 SNEGSKA (reference sequence). J lost 5 bases, V lost 4 bases, and 5 bases had no gene match. The CDR3 is 13 amino acids. CDR3 loop: CSATTGGGETQYF. Here the CDR3 DNA reads TGCAGTGCTACTACAGGGGGCGGGGAGACCCAGTACTTC.

CDR3 DNA sequence: TGTGCCAGCAGCTTATTAGACAGAGCTTTCACAGATACGCAGTATTTT. It encodes CASSLLDRAFTDTQYF. The chain joins TRBV7-2 to TRBJ2-3; a possible D gene is TRBD1 (5 bases). V was cut by 2 bases and J by 2 bases, with 14 bases left in between. Per germline, CDR1 SGHTA and CDR2 FQGNSA. The CDR3 loop spans 16 amino acids.

This chain uses TRBV20-1 with TRBJ1-4, with a possible D match to TRBD1 (5 bases). V was shortened by 3 bases and J by 3 bases, with 8 bases between the two germline ends. This CDR3 spans 13 amino acids. CDR1 DFQATT and CDR2 SNEGSKA come from the germline V gene (reference sequence). CDR3 amino acids: CSARAGSNEKLFF. CDR3 sequence (DNA): TGCAGTGCTAGGGCAGGGTCTAATGAAAAACTGTTTTTT.

V usage is TRBV7-9 and J usage is TRBJ2-5; D might be TRBD2 (5 bases). There are 12 residues in the CDR3. Per the germline V gene, CDR1 is SEHNR and CDR2 is FQNEAQ (reference sequence). V was pared by 5 bases and J by 9 bases, with 13 bases between. The CDR3 reads CASSAGVVAQYF. The CDR3 DNA sequence: TGTGCCAGCAGCGCGGGCGTGGTAGCCCAGTACTTC. Based on the CDR3 plus reference TRBV7-9 and TRBJ2-5, the full variable domain is DTGVSQNPRHKITKRGQNVTFRCDPISEHNRLYWYRQTLGQGPEFLTYFQNEAQLEKSRLLSDRFSAERPKGSFSTLEIQRTEQGDSAMYLCASSAGVVAQYFGPGTRLLVL.

V usage is TRBV20-1 and J usage is TRBJ2-5; TRBD2 matches at 11 bases. The CDR3 covers 15 residues. Germline CDR1 reads DFQATT; CDR2 reads SNEGSKA (reference sequence). Trimming cost V 1 base and J 2 bases; bases outside gene matches: 3. This CDR3 reads CSARVLAGGQETQYF. DNA for the CDR3: TGCAGTGCTAGAGTTTTAGCGGGGGGGCAAGAGACCCAGTACTTC.

The chain couples TRBV5-6 to TRBJ2-5; 12 bases are a match to TRBD2. The germline gives CDR1 SGHDT, CDR2 YYEEEE. J gave up 3 bases and V 6 bases, and 6 bases lay outside the gene matches. The CDR3 length is 15 residues. The CDR3 region has the DNA TGTGCCAGCAACCTAGCGGGGGGGCCAGAAGAGACCCAGTACTTC. Its translation: CASNLAGGPEETQYF.

This clonotype was observed once. CDR3 amino acids: CSVEDGLAQETQYF. CDR3 nucleotides: TGCAGCGTTGAAGATGGACTAGCGCAAGAGACCCAGTACTTC. The chain recombines TRBV29-1 with TRBJ2-5; TRBD2 matches at 9 bases. Germline-derived CDR1 and CDR2 are SQVTM and ANQGSEA. J lost 2 bases, V lost 0 bases, and 1 base had no gene match. This CDR3 is 14 amino acids long.

The V and J genes are TRBV4-2 and TRBJ2-5, with 9 bases lining up with TRBD2. CDR1 and CDR2 (germline): LGHNA, YNFKEQ. V gave up 1 base and J gave up 0 bases; unmatched junction bases: 9. The CDR3 is 18 residues long. CDR3 loop: CASSQGPSLAGHQETQYF. In DNA form, the CDR3 reads TGTGCCAGCAGCCAAGGCCCATCGCTAGCGGGGCACCAAGAGACCCAGTACTTC.

This clonotype has just a few counts. The chain employs TRBV5-1 and TRBJ2-5, with D possibly called TRBD1 or TRBD2 (5 bases each). V gave up 3 bases and J gave up 5 bases, with 14 bases separating them. This CDR3 comprises 14 residues. Germline values: CDR1 SGHRS, CDR2 YFSETQ. The CDR3 DNA reads as TGCGCCAGCAGCTCGAGGGGTTCCGGTGAGACCCAGTACTTC. It is translated as CASSSRGSGETQYF. The whole variable domain, filled in from reference TRBV5-1 and TRBJ2-5, reads KAGVTQTPRYLIKTRGQQVTLSCSPISGHRSVSWYQQTPGQGLQFLFEYFSETQRNKGNFPGRFSGRQFSNSRSEMNVSTLELGDSALYLCASSSRGSGETQYFGPGTRLLVL.

About this clonotype: A read error may produce the germline difference seen at one junction end. The chain carries TRBV20-1 and TRBJ2-1; 8 bases map to TRBD1. Germline V gene data show CDR1 as DFQATT and CDR2 as SNEGSKA (reference sequence). The CDR3 is made up of 17 amino acids. The DNA for the CDR3 is TGCAGTGCCACCAAAACCCAGGGGGCTATCTCCTACAATGAGCAGTTTTTC. Encoded protein: CSATKTQGAISYNEQFF.